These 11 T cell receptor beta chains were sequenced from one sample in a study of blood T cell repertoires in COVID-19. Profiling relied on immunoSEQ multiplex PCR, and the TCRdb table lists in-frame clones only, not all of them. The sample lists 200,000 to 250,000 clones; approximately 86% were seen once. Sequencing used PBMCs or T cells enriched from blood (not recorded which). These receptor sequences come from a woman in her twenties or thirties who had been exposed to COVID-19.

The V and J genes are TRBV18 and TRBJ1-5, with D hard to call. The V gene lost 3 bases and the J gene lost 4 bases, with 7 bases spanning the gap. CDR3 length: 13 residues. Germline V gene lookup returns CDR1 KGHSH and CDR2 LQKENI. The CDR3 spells CASSPYWNQPQHF. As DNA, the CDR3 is TGTGCCAGCTCACCCTACTGGAATCAGCCCCAGCATTTT.

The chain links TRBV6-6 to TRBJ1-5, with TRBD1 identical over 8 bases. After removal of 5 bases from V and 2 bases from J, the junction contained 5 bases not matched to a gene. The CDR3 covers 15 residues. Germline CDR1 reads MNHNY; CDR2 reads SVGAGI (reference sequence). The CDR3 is CASSKPDRGNQPQHF. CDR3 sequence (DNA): TGTGCCAGCAGTAAGCCGGACAGGGGCAATCAGCCCCAGCATTTT.

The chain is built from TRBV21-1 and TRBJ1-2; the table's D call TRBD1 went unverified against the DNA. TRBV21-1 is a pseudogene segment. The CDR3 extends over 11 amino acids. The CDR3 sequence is CASIYRSGYTF. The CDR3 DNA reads TGTGCCAGCATTTACAGGAGCGGCTACACCTTC.

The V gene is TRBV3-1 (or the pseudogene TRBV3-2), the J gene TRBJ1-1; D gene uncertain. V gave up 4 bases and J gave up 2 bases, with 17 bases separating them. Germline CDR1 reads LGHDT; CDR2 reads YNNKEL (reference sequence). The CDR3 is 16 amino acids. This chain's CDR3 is CASSPIRPGVNTEAFF. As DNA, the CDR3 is TGTGCCAGCAGCCCAATCCGCCCCGGGGTTAACACTGAAGCTTTCTTT.

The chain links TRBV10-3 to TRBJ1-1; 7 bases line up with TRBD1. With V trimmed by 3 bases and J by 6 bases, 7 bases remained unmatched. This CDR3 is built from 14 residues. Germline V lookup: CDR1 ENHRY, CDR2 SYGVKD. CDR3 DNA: TGTGCCATCAGTGACCCGCAGGGGGTTGCTGAAGCTTTCTTT. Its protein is CAISDPQGVAEAFF.

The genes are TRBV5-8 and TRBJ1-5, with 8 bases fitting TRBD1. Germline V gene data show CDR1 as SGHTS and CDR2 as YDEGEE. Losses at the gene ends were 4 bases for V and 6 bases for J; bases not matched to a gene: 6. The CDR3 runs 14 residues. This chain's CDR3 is CASSPRTGTQPQHF. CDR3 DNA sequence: TGTGCCAGCAGCCCACGGACAGGGACTCAGCCCCAGCATTTT.

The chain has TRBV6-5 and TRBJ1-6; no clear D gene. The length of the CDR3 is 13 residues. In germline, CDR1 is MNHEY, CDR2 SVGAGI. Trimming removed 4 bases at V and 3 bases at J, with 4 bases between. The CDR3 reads CASSSDYNSPLHF. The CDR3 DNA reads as TGTGCCAGCAGTTCAGACTATAATTCACCCCTCCACTTT.

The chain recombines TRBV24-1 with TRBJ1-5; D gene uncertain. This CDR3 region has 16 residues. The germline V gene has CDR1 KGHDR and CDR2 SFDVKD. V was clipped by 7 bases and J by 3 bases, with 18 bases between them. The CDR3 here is CATSDIKGGLNQPQHF. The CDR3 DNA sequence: TGTGCCACCAGCGACATTAAGGGAGGCCTCAATCAGCCCCAGCATTTT.

For the CDR3, the DNA is TGTGCCAGCAGCCAGCTAGCGGGGGGGCCGGAGACCCAGTACTTC. It yields the protein CASSQLAGGPETQYF. This sequence joins TRBV14 and TRBJ2-5, with 12 bases fitting TRBD2. The ends lost 3 bases at V and 5 bases at J; junction bases unmatched: 4. The CDR3 runs 15 residues. CDR1 and CDR2 from the germline V gene are SGHDN and FVKESK.

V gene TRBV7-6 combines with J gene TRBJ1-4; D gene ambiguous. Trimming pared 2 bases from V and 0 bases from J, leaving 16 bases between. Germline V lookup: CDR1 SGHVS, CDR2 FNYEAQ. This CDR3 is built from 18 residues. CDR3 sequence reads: CASSLFVRSSPTNEKLFF. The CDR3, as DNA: TGTGCCAGCAGCTTATTTGTGCGGAGCTCCCCAACTAATGAAAAACTGTTTTTT.

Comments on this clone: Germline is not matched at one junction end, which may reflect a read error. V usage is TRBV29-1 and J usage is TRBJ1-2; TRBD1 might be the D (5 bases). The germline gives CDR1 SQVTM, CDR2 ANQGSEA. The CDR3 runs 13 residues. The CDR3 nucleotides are TGCAGCGTTGGCTCGGGGACTAAATATGGCTACACCTTC. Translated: CSVGSGTKYGYTF.